The clone carrying this T cell receptor beta chain was found many times. Its antigen is unidentified. Trimming took 6 bases from V and 3 from J; bases not matched to a gene: 7. Germline V gene lookup returns CDR1 MNHEY and CDR2 SVGEGT. The CDR3 runs to 15 residues. This sample was taken from a study of T cell repertoires in cytomegalovirus infection. On the study more broadly: Epitope selection comprised recently identified HLA-C-restricted CMV epitopes and well-studied HLA-B-restricted CMV epitopes.

TCRdb independently ran MiXCR on the reads; one entry per CDR3 protein. The repertoire holds roughly 280,000 distinct CDR3 sequences, with roughly 21% as singletons. General study points: The ex vivo response showed dominance by HLA-C-restricted CMV-specific TCR beta clonotypes.

This sequence was found in a human donor in good health (CMV status not recorded). Some clones in this sample may be carry-over from other donors' samples. This chain joins TRBV6-2 or TRBV6-3 and TRBJ1-5; TRBD1 matches 8 bases. The sequenced sample was cultured PBMCs, obtained from culture after CMV antigen stimulation. This CDR3 reads CASRTTGGPNQPQHF. The CDR3 region has the DNA TGTGCCAGCAGAACCACAGGGGGACCCAATCAGCCCCAGCATTTT.